This T cell receptor (beta chain) is drawn from a study of cytomegalovirus exposure and HLA in healthy donors. Study results and caveats: Later on, an analysis found that several of the most significant clusters appeared to be linked to common viral pathogens, which included parvovirus B19. Within the data, a cluster of highly shared sequence variants was likely a sequencing artifact. It was shown in a later analysis that HLA-associated TCR beta chains were more clonally expanded than other, equally common chains.

With respect to this clone: Antigen: not known.

Primers: 60 Vbeta forward and 13 Jbeta reverse. TCRdb's copy holds only in-frame clones and misses some; the assay was immunoSEQ multiplex PCR. The table shows 200,000 to 300,000 clones, with roughly 86% occurring only once. The receptor's source is a woman in her thirties or forties in good health and CMV-seropositive. Sequencing was performed on PBMCs.

DNA for the CDR3: TGTGCCAGCAGTATACCCGGACTAGCTCCCTACGAGCAGTACTTC. This sequence encodes CASSIPGLAPYEQYF. This sequence joins TRBV28 and TRBJ2-7, with 8 nucleotides matching TRBD2. This CDR3 is built from 15 residues. Trimming took 5 bases from V and 2 from J; bases not matched to a gene: 8. In germline, CDR1 is MDHEN, CDR2 SYDVKM.